This T cell receptor (beta chain) was obtained from a study of shared clonotypes between healthy human individuals. This CDR3 has 15 amino acids. Germline V gene lookup returns CDR1 LNHDA and CDR2 SQIVND (reference sequence). Trimming took off 4 bases at V and 4 bases at J, with 14 bases between the two ends. Study-level findings and limits: Rarefaction analysis demonstrated incomplete sorted-subset sequencing notwithstanding large depth.

Here immunoSEQ multiplex PCR was the method, and the copy in TCRdb shows in-frame clones only, minus some. The sample has approximately 110,000 clones; about 67% are singletons. The donor cohort consisted entirely of Caucasian adults residing in Nashville, Tennessee. Points on this clone: Its antigen remains unknown.

The source is a woman aged 25-40 years in good health. The sequencing sample was made of memory CD8+ T cells sorted from blood. Subset noted: CD45RO+ cells pooled with CCR7-negative TemRA cells. The rearrangement uses TRBV19 and TRBJ2-1, with D tentatively TRBD1 (5 bases). As DNA, the CDR3 is TGTGCCAGTAGTACAACAGGAGCCGGATACAATGAGCAGTTCTTC. Encoded protein: CASSTTGAGYNEQFF.